One sample yielded the 10 T cell receptor beta chains listed below, sequenced in a study of T cells in Graves' hyperthyroidism and ophthalmopathy. What was amplified from RNA transcripts were TCR beta CDR3 regions. First-round RT-PCR with HTBI primers amplified the TCR CDR3 region. TCRdb re-derived calls from the multiplex PCR reads in MiXCR, one entry per CDR3 protein. The sample lists over 450,000 distinct CDR3 sequences, under 15% seen once, with about 17% in the top ten. Sequencing input: blood. The source is a woman aged 18-29 years with Graves' hyperthyroidism.

This clonotype was counted ten times or more. This chain joins TRBV12-3 or TRBV12-4 and TRBJ1-2; D not resolved. The V and J ends lost 1 base and 4 bases respectively, with 4 bases between them. The CDR3 runs 12 residues. The CDR3 bases are TGTGCCAGCAGTTTAGGGCGCTATGGCTACACCTTC. Its translation: CASSLGRYGYTF.

This clonotype occurred a few times. One end of the junction is discordant with germline, which a read error may explain. The genes are TRBV20-1 and TRBJ2-1; weak D call: TRBD2 (5 bases). Germline V gene data show CDR1 as DFQATT and CDR2 as SNEGSKA (reference sequence). The CDR3 totals 14 residues. In DNA form, the CDR3 reads TGCAGTGCTTATAGCGATCCTCACTACAATGAGCAGCTCTTC. Encoded protein: CSAYSDPHYNEQLF.

This clonotype was detected many times. The chain uses TRBV6-1 and TRBJ2-7; 9 nucleotides match TRBD1. Germline V gene sequence: CDR1 MNHNS, CDR2 SASEGT. The CDR3 covers 15 residues. V dropped 5 bases and J dropped 6; count of bases not matched to a gene: 11. The CDR3 region has the DNA TGTGCCAGCAGTCAAACGTGGACAGGGGACTTCGAGCAGTACTTC. This codes for CASSQTWTGDFEQYF.

This clonotype appeared many times. V and J are TRBV20-1 and TRBJ2-3; TRBD2 aligns across 10 bases. The CDR3 contains 14 residues. Germline V gene data show CDR1 as DFQATT and CDR2 as SNEGSKA (reference sequence). V gave up 5 bases and J gave up 2 bases; unmatched junction bases: 4. This CDR3 reads CSAPGTSDTDTQYF. The CDR3 DNA sequence: TGCAGTGCTCCCGGGACTAGCGACACAGATACGCAGTATTTT.

Turning to this clonotype: This may stem from a read error, because a much larger clone lies one nucleotide away. The V and J genes are TRBV9 and TRBJ2-5, with 10 bases aligning to TRBD2. Germline assignment: CDR1 SGDLS and CDR2 YYNGEE. The CDR3 runs 16 residues. The CDR3 nucleotides are TGTGCCAGCATCGTAGAGGCTAGCGGGAGTCGAGAGACCCAGTACTTC. Amino acids: CASIVEASGSRETQYF. Variable domain in full (rest from reference TRBV9 and TRBJ2-5): DSGVTQTPKHLITATGQRVTLRCSPRSGDLSVYWYQQSLDQGLQFLIQYYNGEERAKGNILERFSAQQFPDLHSELNLSSLELGDSALYFCASIVEASGSRETQYFGPGTRLLVL.

The sample holds a few counts of this clonotype. This chain joins TRBV12-5 and TRBJ2-1; possibly TRBD1 for D (5 bases). V gave up 6 bases and J gave up 0 bases, with 12 bases separating them. There are 15 residues in the CDR3. Germline V lookup: CDR1 LGHNT, CDR2 FRNRAP. CDR3 nucleotide sequence: TGTGCTAGTGGCTACCCCAGGGCCTCCTACAATGAGCAGTTCTTC. Translated: CASGYPRASYNEQFF.

With regard to this clonotype: Germline and junction disagree at one end, which may indicate a read error. The chain has TRBV20-1 and TRBJ2-7, with TRBD1 matching 10 bases. Germline CDR1 is DFQATT and CDR2 is SNEGSKA (reference sequence). The CDR3 loop spans 15 amino acids. Written as DNA, the CDR3 is TGCGGTGCTAGCAGACCGGGACAGGGGTTATGGGAGCAGTACTTC. Protein: CGASRPGQGLWEQYF.

This clonotype occurred many times. The J gene is TRBJ1-2, the V gene TRBV27; D gene unclear. Germline V gene data show CDR1 as MNHEY and CDR2 as SMNVEV (reference sequence). This CDR3 spans 12 amino acids. Trimming left V 8 bases short and J 8 bases short, with 15 bases between. The CDR3 reads CASGSGLKGYTF. DNA of the CDR3: TGTGCCAGCGGAAGCGGTCTGAAGGGCTACACCTTC.

This clonotype was observed many times. The chain joins TRBV12-3 or TRBV12-4 to TRBJ1-4; no clear D gene. The V gene lost 1 base and the J gene lost 6 bases, with 9 bases spanning the gap. CDR3 size: 14 residues. CDR3 sequence reads: CASSLGQEDEKLFF. The CDR3 region has the DNA TGTGCCAGCAGTTTAGGGCAGGAAGATGAAAAACTGTTTTTT.

Ten or more counts support this clonotype. This sequence joins TRBV24-1 and TRBJ2-5; perhaps D is TRBD1 or TRBD2 (6 bases each). Trimming shortened V by 4 bases and J by 7 bases, and 15 bases separated the two germline ends. Germline V lookup: CDR1 KGHDR, CDR2 SFDVKD. The CDR3 contains 14 residues. This CDR3 is CATSEWGAPRTQYF. DNA of the CDR3: TGTGCCACCAGTGAGTGGGGGGCCCCTAGGACCCAGTACTTC.